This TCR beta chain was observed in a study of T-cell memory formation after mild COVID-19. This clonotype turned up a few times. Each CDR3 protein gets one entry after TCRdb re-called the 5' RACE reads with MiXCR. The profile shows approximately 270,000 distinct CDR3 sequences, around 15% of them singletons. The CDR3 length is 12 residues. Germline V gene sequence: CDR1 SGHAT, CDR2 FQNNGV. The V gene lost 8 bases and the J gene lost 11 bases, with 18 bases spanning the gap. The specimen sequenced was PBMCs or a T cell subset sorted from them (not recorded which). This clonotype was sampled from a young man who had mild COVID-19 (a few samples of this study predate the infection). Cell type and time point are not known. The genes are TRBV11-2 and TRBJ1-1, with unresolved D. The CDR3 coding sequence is TGTGCCAGCGGCCAGGCGGGCACGGTGGCTTTCTTT. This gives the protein CASGQAGTVAFF.